The clone carrying this T cell receptor beta chain was counted between two and nine times. Its antigen remains unidentified. This entry belongs to a study of beta chain features in type 1 diabetes. Study-wide context: Healthy donors and patients showed comparable age, gender and cell yields.

Sorting that relied on CD45RO/CCR7/CD25/CD127/CD95/CD27 yielded CD4+ naive, central memory, regulatory and stem cell-like memory cells. From germline, CDR1 is SGHDT and CDR2 YYEEEE. V shed 4 bases and J 0 bases; nucleotides not matched to a gene: 4. This CDR3 is 15 amino acids long. All of the isolated RNA was reverse transcribed, so expressed TCRB transcripts were sequenced. The assay was immunoSEQ multiplex PCR, and TCRdb's table has in-frame clones only and misses some. This sample yields about 740,000 clones, of which about an eighth are seen a single time; 0.022% belongs to the top ten. Overall study results and limits: PCR could preferentially amplify shorter templates, alike in patients and controls. Shortening that was moderate but significant affected the TCRB CDR3s of Type 1 diabetes patients in all four CD4+ subsets. Fewer insertions but more deletions were seen at VDJ junctions in type 1 diabetes patients.

The clonotype was recovered from a man aged 18 to 30 with type 1 diabetes. The sequenced material came from naive CD4+ T cells from blood. The chain links TRBV5-6 to TRBJ1-2; TRBD1 matches 9 bases. CDR3 residues: CASSSGTGPNYGYTF. CDR3 coding DNA: TGTGCCAGCAGCAGCGGGACAGGGCCTAACTATGGCTACACCTTC.